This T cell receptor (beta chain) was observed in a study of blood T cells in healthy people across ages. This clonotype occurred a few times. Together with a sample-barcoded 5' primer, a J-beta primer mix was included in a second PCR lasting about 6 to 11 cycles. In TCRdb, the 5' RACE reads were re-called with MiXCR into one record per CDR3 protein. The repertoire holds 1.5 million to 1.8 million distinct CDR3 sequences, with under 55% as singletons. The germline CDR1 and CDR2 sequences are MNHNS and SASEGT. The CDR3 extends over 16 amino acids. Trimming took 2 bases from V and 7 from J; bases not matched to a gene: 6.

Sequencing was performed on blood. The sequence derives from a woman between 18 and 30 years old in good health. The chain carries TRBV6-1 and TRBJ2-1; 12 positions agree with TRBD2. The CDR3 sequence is CASSEKLAGGRNEQFF. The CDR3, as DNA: TGTGCCAGCAGTGAAAAGCTAGCGGGAGGGAGGAATGAGCAGTTCTTC.